The clone carrying this T cell receptor (beta chain) has just one count. The antigen is not known. Other DNA sequences in the sample encode the same CDR3. This CDR3 region has 14 residues. The ends were cut back, 5 bases at V and 3 bases at J, with 14 bases in the middle. The germline CDR1 and CDR2 sequences are MNHEY and SMNVEV (reference sequence). The table came from immunoSEQ multiplex PCR; TCRdb's copy has only in-frame clones and leaves some out. The table has about 2.4 million clones, approximately 90% seen once. The data were obtained in a study of shared clonotypes between healthy human individuals. Findings of the study overall: The low donor count limited represented genetic and exposure-history diversity.

Sequenced sample: naive CD4+ T cells sorted from blood. Documented subset: CD45RA+ positively selected. This TCR was sampled from a man aged 18 to 30 in good health. J is TRBJ2-7 and V is TRBV27; D perhaps matches TRBD1 (6 bases). CDR3 sequence reads: CASSRGQTSYEQYF. DNA for the CDR3: TGTGCCAGCAGTCGCGGACAGACCAGCTACGAGCAGTACTTC.